These T cell receptor beta chains were read from a single sample in a study of cytotoxic CD8 clonotypes in ibrutinib-treated CLL. Profiled with immunoSEQ multiplex PCR; TCRdb holds only in-frame clones, not every one. The table records about 19,000 clones, around 85% of them present only once. Sequencing used PBMCs, obtained before ibrutinib treatment. Every receptor here comes from a human donor with chronic lymphocytic leukemia. Both conserved end residues are part of each CDR3. A D gene is named only where the DNA matches it firmly. Only some rows state a clone size, as once, few, many or a class for expanded clones.

clone size,D gene,J gene,V gene,CDR3 protein,CDR3 DNA
.,.,TRBJ2-7,TRBV7-9,CASSLAGGRTYEQYF,TGTGCCAGCAGCTTAGCGGGTGGCAGAACCTACGAGCAGTACTTC
.,TRBD2,TRBJ2-3,TRBV10-3,CATEAGGAPDTQYF,TGTGCCACCGAGGCGGGAGGGGCCCCAGATACGCAGTATTTT
.,.,TRBJ2-7,TRBV2,CASNRQPVGYEQYF,TGTGCCAGCAATCGACAGCCTGTCGGATACGAGCAGTACTTC
.,.,TRBJ2-7,TRBV6-5,CASSYVRTVSYEQYF,TGTGCCAGCAGTTACGTTCGGACAGTTTCCTACGAGCAGTACTTC
once,.,TRBJ2-1,TRBV7-2,CASSLAKVNEQFF,TGTGCCAGCAGCTTAGCGAAGGTCAATGAGCAGTTCTTC
.,.,TRBJ1-3,TRBV7-9,CASSLGINRPSGNTIYF,TGTGCCAGCAGCTTAGGTATAAACAGACCCTCTGGAAACACCATATATTTT
.,.,TRBJ2-5,TRBV4-3,CASSQQHGRQTQYF,TGCGCCAGCAGCCAGCAACATGGGAGGCAGACCCAGTACTTC
.,.,TRBJ2-7,TRBV6-1,CASNFGNSYEQYF,TGTGCCAGCAATTTCGGGAACTCCTACGAGCAGTACTTC
.,TRBD1,TRBJ2-7,TRBV10-3,CATGQGPGEQYF,TGTGCCACAGGACAGGGTCCTGGGGAGCAGTACTTC
once,.,TRBJ2-7,TRBV5-4,CASSLAATTLSYEQYF,TGTGCCAGCAGTTTGGCAGCGACGACTCTCTCCTACGAGCAGTACTTC
.,TRBD1,TRBJ1-2,TRBV6-5,CASTSFRGESDGYTF,TGTGCCAGCACTTCTTTCAGGGGGGAGAGTGATGGCTACACCTTC
.,TRBD2,TRBJ2-2,TRBV27,CASSPGLAGAGNTGELFF,TGTGCCAGCAGTCCCGGACTAGCGGGGGCTGGGAACACCGGGGAGCTGTTTTTT
.,.,TRBJ1-1,TRBV9,CASSVGQQTEAFF,TGTGCCAGCAGCGTAGGTCAACAGACTGAAGCTTTCTTT
.,TRBD1,TRBJ1-2,TRBV6-1,CASSLDRGQNYGYTF,TGTGCCAGCAGTCTGGACAGGGGGCAAAACTATGGCTACACCTTC
.,.,TRBJ1-1,TRBV2,CASSERVWTDEAFF,TGTGCCAGCAGTGAAAGGGTGTGGACAGACGAAGCTTTCTTT
.,TRBD1,TRBJ1-3,TRBV6-1,CASRIDRVLRNTIYF,TGTGCCAGCAGGATAGACAGGGTTCTGAGAAACACCATATATTTT
.,.,TRBJ2-3,TRBV29-1,CSVAPGRAPTQYF,TGCAGCGTCGCCCCGGGCAGGGCACCTACGCAGTATTTT
few,TRBD2,TRBJ2-7,TRBV5-1,CASSPLGTSITYEQYF,TGCGCCAGCAGCCCTCTTGGGACTAGCATCACCTACGAGCAGTACTTC
.,TRBD1,TRBJ2-3,TRBV5-4,CASSPVRDRGTDTQYF,TGTGCCAGCAGCCCCGTCAGGGACAGAGGCACAGATACGCAGTATTTT
few,TRBD1,TRBJ1-3,TRBV5-5,CASSAVPTTGAGNTIYF,TGTGCCAGCAGCGCGGTTCCAACGACAGGGGCTGGAAACACCATATATTTT
.,.,TRBJ2-7,TRBV28,CASSLIGGYEQYF,TGTGCCAGCAGTTTGATTGGGGGCTACGAGCAGTACTTC
.,.,TRBJ2-2,TRBV7-2,CASSLRTGELFF,TGTGCCAGCAGCTTAAGAACCGGGGAGCTGTTTTTT
.,TRBD1,TRBJ2-7,TRBV6-1,CASRGGQGASYEQYF,TGTGCCAGCAGGGGTGGGCAGGGGGCCTCCTACGAGCAGTACTTC
.,.,TRBJ1-4,TRBV18,CASSPPGPWEKLFF,TGTGCCAGCTCGCCTCCGGGACCCTGGGAAAAACTGTTTTTT
.,.,TRBJ2-7,TRBV13,CASSLGRGGYEQYF,TGTGCCAGCAGCTTAGGTAGAGGGGGCTACGAGCAGTACTTC
.,TRBD1,TRBJ1-4,TRBV4-2,CASSLGDRGPTNEKLFF,TGTGCCAGCAGCTTGGGGGACAGGGGCCCAACTAATGAAAAACTGTTTTTT
.,.,TRBJ1-1,TRBV6-5,CASRYSNEGNTEAFF,TGTGCCAGCAGATACTCTAACGAGGGGAACACTGAAGCTTTCTTT
.,TRBD2,TRBJ2-7,TRBV19,CASSRGTSGGSYEQYF,TGTGCCAGTAGTAGGGGGACTAGCGGGGGATCCTACGAGCAGTACTTC
.,.,TRBJ2-5,TRBV6-1,CASSVGGRETQYF,TGTGCCAGCAGTGTAGGGGGAAGGGAGACCCAGTACTTC
.,TRBD2,TRBJ2-3,TRBV27,CASRDGLASHTDTQYF,TGTGCCAGCAGGGACGGACTAGCGTCTCACACAGATACGCAGTATTTT
.,.,TRBJ2-7,TRBV2,CASSEGSQGYEQYF,TGTGCCAGCAGTGAAGGGTCCCAGGGATACGAGCAGTACTTC
.,TRBD2,TRBJ2-7,TRBV7-2,CASSPEVSSGSYEQYF,TGTGCCAGCAGCCCAGAGGTCTCTAGCGGAAGCTACGAGCAGTACTTC
few,.,TRBJ2-1,TRBV18,CASSPGGVGYNEQFF,TGTGCCAGCTCACCAGGAGGGGTCGGTTACAATGAGCAGTTCTTC
.,.,TRBJ2-7,TRBV27,CASSYLPGPTYEQYF,TGTGCCAGCAGTTACCTCCCGGGTCCTACCTACGAGCAGTACTTC
.,TRBD1,TRBJ2-6,TRBV11-1,CASSYRQGLRANVLTF,TGTGCCAGCAGCTACAGACAGGGTTTAAGGGCCAACGTCCTGACTTTC
once,.,TRBJ1-6,TRBV19,CASTQGTYNSPLHF,TGTGCCAGTACGCAGGGAACCTATAATTCACCCCTCCACTTT
.,.,TRBJ2-2,TRBV9,CASSRSLYTGELFF,TGTGCCAGCTCTAGGAGTTTGTACACCGGGGAGCTGTTTTTT
.,.,TRBJ2-4,TRBV12-5,CASGFGGNIQYF,TGTGCTAGTGGTTTTGGGGGGAACATTCAGTACTTC
.,TRBD1,TRBJ2-1,TRBV18,CASSPGRTGRLNEQFF,TGTGCCAGCTCACCGGGACGGACAGGGCGTCTCAATGAGCAGTTCTTC
.,.,TRBJ1-2,TRBV5-6,CASRTEVGIYGYTF,TGTGCCAGCAGGACTGAAGTTGGGATTTATGGCTACACCTTC
.,TRBD2,TRBJ2-4,TRBV10-2,CASSEPVGGGAKNIQYF,TGCGCCAGCAGTGAGCCAGTGGGCGGGGGGGCCAAAAACATTCAGTACTTC